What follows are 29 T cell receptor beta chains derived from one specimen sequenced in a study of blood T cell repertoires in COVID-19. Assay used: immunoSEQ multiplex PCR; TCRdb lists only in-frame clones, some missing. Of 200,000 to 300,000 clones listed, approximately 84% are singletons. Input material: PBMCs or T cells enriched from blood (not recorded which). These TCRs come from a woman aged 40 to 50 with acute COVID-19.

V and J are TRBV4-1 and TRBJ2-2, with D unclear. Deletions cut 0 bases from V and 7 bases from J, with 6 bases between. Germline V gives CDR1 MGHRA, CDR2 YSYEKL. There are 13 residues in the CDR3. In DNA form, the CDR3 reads TGCGCCAGCAGCCAAGACCCGGGCGGGGAGCTGTTTTTT. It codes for CASSQDPGGELFF.

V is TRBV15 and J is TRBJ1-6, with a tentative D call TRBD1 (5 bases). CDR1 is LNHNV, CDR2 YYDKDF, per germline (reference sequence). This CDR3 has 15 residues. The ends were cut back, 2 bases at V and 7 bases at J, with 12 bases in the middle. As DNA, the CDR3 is TGTGCCACCAGCAGAAGGGGTCAGCCAAATTCACCCCTCCACTTT. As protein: CATSRRGQPNSPLHF.

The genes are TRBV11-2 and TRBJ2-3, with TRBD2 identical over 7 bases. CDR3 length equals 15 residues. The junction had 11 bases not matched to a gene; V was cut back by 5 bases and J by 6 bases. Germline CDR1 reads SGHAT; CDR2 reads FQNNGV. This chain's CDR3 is CASSLAAAGRDTQYF. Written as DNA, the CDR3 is TGTGCCAGCAGCCTCGCAGCGGCCGGGAGGGATACGCAGTATTTT.

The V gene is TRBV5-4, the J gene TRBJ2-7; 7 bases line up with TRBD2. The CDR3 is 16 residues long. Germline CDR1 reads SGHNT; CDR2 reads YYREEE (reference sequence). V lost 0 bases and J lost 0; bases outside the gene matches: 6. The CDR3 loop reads CASSLDLAASSYEQYF. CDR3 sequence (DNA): TGTGCCAGCAGCTTGGATCTAGCGGCAAGCTCCTACGAGCAGTACTTC.

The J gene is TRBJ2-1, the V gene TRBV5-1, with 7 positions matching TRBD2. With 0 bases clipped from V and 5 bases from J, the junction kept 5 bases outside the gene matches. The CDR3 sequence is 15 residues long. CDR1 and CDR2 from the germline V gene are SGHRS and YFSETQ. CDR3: CASSLVAGDNNEQFF. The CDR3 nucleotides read TGCGCCAGCAGCTTGGTTGCGGGAGATAACAATGAGCAGTTCTTC.

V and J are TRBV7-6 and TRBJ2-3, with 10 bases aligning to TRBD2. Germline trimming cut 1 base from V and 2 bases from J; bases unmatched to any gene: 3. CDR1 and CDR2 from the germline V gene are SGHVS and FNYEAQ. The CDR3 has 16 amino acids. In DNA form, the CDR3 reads TGTGCCAGCAGCTTAGGAGCGGGAGGGTTCACAGATACGCAGTATTTT. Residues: CASSLGAGGFTDTQYF.

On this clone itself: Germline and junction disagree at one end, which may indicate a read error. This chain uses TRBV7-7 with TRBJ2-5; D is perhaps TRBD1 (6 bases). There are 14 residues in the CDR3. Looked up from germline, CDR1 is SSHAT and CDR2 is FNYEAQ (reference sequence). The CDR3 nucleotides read TGTGCTAGCAGCTTTACAGGGAACGGAGAGACCCAGTACTTC. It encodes CASSFTGNGETQYF.

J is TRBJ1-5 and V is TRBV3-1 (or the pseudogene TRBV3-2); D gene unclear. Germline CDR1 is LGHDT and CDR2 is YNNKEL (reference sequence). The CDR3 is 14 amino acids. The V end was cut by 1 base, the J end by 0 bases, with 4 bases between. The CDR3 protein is CASSQAGSNQPQHF. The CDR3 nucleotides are TGTGCCAGCAGCCAAGCCGGTAGCAATCAGCCCCAGCATTTT.

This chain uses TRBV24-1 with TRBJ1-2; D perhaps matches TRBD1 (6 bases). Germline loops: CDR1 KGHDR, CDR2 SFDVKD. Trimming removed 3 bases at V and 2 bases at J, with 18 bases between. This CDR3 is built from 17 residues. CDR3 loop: CATSDTPSTGGNYGYTF. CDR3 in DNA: TGTGCCACCAGTGATACCCCTTCGACAGGCGGAAACTATGGCTACACCTTC.

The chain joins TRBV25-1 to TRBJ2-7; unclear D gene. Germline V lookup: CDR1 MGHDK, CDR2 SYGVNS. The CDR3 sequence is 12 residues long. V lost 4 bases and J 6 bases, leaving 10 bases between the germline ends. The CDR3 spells CASSGDMSEQYF. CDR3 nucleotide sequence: TGTGCCAGCAGTGGAGATATGTCCGAGCAGTACTTC.

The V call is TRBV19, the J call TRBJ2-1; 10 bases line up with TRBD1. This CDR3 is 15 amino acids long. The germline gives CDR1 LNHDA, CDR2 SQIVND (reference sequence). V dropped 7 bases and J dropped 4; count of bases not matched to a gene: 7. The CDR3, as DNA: TGTGCCAGTAATTCAGACAGGGGGCATTACAATGAGCAGTTCTTC. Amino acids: CASNSDRGHYNEQFF.

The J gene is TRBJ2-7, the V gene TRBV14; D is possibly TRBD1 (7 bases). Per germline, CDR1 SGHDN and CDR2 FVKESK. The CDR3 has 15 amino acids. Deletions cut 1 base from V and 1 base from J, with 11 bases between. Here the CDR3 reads CASSQATGTSYEQYF. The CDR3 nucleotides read TGTGCCAGCAGCCAAGCGACAGGGACTTCCTACGAGCAGTACTTC.

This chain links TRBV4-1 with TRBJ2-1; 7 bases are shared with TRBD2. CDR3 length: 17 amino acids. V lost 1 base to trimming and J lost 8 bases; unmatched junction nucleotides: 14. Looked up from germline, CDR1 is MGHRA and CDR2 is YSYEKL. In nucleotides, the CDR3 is TGCGCCAGCAGCCAAGCCCTGGTCGGGGAGGGCGGCCATGAGCAGTTCTTC. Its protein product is CASSQALVGEGGHEQFF.

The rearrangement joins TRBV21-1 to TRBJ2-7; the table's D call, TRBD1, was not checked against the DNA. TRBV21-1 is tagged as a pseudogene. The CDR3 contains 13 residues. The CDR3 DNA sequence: TGTGCCAGCATGGACAGTGAAGAGTACGAGCAGTACTTC. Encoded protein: CASMDSEEYEQYF.

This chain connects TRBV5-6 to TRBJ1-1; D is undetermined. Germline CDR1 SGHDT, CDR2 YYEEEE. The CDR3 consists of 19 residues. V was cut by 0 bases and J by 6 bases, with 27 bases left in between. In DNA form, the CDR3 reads TGTGCCAGCAGCTTGGGGAGAAAGGCGGGGAGATCCCAGTTCCCTGAAGCTTTCTTT. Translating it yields CASSLGRKAGRSQFPEAFF.

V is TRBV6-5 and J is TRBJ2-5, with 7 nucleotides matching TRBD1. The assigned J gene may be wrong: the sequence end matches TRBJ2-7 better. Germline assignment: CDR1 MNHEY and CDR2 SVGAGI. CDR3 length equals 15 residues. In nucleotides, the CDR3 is TGTGCCAGCAGCCGGGGACAGCATGACTCCTACGAGCAGTACTTC. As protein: CASSRGQHDSYEQYF.

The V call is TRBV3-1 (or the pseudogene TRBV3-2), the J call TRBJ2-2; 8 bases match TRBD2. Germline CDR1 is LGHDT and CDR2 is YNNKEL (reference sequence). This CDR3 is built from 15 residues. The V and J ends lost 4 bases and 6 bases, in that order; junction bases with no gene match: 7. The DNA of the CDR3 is TGTGCCAGCAGCCCCCCTGTTAGCGGGGCCGGGGAGCTGTTTTTT. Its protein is CASSPPVSGAGELFF.

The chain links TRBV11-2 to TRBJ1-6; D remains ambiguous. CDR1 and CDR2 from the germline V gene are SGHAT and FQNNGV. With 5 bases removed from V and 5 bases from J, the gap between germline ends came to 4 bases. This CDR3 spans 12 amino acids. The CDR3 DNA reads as TGTGCCAGCAGCCCCAATAATTCACCCCTCCACTTT. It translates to CASSPNNSPLHF. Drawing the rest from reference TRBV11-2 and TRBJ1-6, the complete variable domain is EAGVAQSPRYKIIEKRQSVAFWCNPISGHATLYWYQQILGQGPKLLIQFQNNGVVDDSQLPKDRFSAERLKGVDSTLKIQPAKLEDSAVYLCASSPNNSPLHFGNGTRLTVT.

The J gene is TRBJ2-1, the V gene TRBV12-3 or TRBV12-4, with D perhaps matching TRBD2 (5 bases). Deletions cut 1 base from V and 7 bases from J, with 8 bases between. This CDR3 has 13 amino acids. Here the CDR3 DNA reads TGTGCCAGCAGTTTAGGTTCGGGAAATGAGCAGTTCTTC. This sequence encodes CASSLGSGNEQFF.

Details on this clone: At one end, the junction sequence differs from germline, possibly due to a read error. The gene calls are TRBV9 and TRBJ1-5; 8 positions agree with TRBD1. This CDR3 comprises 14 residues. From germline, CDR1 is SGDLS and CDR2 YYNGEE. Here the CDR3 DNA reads TGTGCCAGCAGCAGGACAGGGTCCAATCGGCCCCAGCATTTT. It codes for CASSRTGSNRPQHF.

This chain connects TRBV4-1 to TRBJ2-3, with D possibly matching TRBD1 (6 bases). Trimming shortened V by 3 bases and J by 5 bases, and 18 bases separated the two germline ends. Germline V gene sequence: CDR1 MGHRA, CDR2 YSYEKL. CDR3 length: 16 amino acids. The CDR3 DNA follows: TGCGCCAGCAGCCAGGTCCCAGGGGCGAGGGGAGATACGCAGTATTTT. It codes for CASSQVPGARGDTQYF.

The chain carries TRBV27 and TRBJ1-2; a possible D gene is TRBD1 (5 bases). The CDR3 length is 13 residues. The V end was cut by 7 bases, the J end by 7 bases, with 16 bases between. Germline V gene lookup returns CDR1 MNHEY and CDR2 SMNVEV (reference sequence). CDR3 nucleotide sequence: TGTGCCAGCACCTTCGCGGGGGGAACTGGCTACACCTTC. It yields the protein CASTFAGGTGYTF.

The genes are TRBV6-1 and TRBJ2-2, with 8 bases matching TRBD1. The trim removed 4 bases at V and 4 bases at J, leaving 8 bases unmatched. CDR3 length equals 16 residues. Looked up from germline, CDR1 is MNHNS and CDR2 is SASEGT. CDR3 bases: TGTGCCAGCAGTGGGCGGGGACAGGCAGGCACCGGGGAGCTGTTTTTT. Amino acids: CASSGRGQAGTGELFF.

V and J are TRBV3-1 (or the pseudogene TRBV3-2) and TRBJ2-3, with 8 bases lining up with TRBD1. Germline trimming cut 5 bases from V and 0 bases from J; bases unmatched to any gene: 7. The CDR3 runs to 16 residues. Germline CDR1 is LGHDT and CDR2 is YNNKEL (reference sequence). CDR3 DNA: TGTGCCAGCAGCATACCGGGACAGGCTAGCACAGATACGCAGTATTTT. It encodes CASSIPGQASTDTQYF.

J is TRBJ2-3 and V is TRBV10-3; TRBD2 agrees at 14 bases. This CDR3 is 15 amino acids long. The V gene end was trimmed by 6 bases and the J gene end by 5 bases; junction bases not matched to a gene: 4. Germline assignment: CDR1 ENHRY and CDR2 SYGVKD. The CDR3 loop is CAISPGLAGVDTQYF. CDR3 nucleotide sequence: TGTGCCATCAGCCCGGGACTAGCGGGAGTAGATACGCAGTATTTT.

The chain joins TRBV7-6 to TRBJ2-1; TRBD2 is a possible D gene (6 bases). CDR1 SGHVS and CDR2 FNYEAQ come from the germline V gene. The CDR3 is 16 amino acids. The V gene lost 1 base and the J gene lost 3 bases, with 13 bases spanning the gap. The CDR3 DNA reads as TGTGCCAGCAGCTTAGGTAGCGGAAATAGCTACAATGAGCAGTTCTTC. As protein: CASSLGSGNSYNEQFF.

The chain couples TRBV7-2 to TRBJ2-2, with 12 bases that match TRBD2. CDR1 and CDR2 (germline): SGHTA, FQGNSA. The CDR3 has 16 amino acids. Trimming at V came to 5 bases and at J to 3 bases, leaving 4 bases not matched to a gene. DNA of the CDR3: TGTGCCAGCAGCACCGGACTAGCGGGGTACACCGGGGAGCTGTTTTTT. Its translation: CASSTGLAGYTGELFF. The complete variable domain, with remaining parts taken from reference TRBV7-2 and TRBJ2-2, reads GAGVSQSPSNKVTEKGKDVELRCDPISGHTALYWYRQSLGQGLEFLIYFQGNSAPDKSGLPSDRFSAERTGGSVSTLTIQRTQQEDSAVYLCASSTGLAGYTGELFFGEGSRLTVL.

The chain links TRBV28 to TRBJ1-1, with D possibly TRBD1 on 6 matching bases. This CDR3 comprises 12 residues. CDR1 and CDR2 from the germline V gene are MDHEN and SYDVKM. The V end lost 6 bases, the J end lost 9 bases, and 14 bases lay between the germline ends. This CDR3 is CASRGATVKAFF. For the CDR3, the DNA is TGTGCCAGCAGGGGGGCTACTGTGAAAGCTTTCTTT.

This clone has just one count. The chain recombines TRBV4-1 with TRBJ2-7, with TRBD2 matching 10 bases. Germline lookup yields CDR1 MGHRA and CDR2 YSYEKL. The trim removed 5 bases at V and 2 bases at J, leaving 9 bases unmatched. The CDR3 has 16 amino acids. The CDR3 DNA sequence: TGCGCCAGCAGCGTAGGTAGCGGGAGGCATACCTACGAGCAGTACTTC. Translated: CASSVGSGRHTYEQYF.